A single sample is the source of the 32 T cell receptor beta chains below, sequenced in a study of blood T cell repertoires in COVID-19. Only in-frame clones appear in the TCRdb table, and some are missing; sequencing was by immunoSEQ multiplex PCR. The sample holds over 90,000 clones, just under 85% seen once. The sample consisted of peripheral blood. These TCRs come from a man between 35 and 55 years old with active or convalescent COVID-19.

The rearrangement uses TRBV3-1 (or the pseudogene TRBV3-2) and TRBJ2-5; 10 bases align to TRBD2. The length of the CDR3 is 14 residues. The V and J ends lost 4 bases and 7 bases, in that order; junction bases with no gene match: 6. Per germline, CDR1 LGHDT and CDR2 YNNKEL (reference sequence). CDR3 DNA sequence: TGTGCCAGCAGCCTAGCGGGAGGACGTGGGACCCAGTACTTC. This encodes CASSLAGGRGTQYF.

The V call is TRBV11-3, the J call TRBJ1-1, with 8 bases identical to TRBD1. The V gene end was trimmed by 6 bases and the J gene end by 2 bases; junction bases not matched to a gene: 14. The CDR3 has 17 amino acids. Germline CDR1 and CDR2: SGHNT and YENEEA. The CDR3: CASSADSGGDGNTEAFF. Here the CDR3 DNA reads TGTGCCAGCAGTGCCGACTCAGGGGGCGATGGAAACACTGAAGCTTTCTTT.

This chain's CDR3 is CASRQGNQPQHF. CDR3 sequence (DNA): TGTGCCAGCAGACAGGGTAACCAGCCCCAGCATTTT. V gene TRBV25-1 combines with J gene TRBJ1-5; D perhaps matches TRBD1 (6 bases). In germline, CDR1 is MGHDK, CDR2 SYGVNS. Trimming removed 6 bases from V and 7 bases from J, with 10 bases in between. The CDR3 loop spans 12 amino acids.

The chain links TRBV5-6 to TRBJ2-7; 15 nucleotides agree with TRBD2. V was pared by 4 bases and J by 4 bases, with 0 bases of the junction left unmatched. The CDR3 is made up of 14 amino acids. Germline V gene data show CDR1 as SGHDT and CDR2 as YYEEEE. CDR3 bases: TGTGCCAGCAGCGGACTAGCGGGGGGGTACGAGCAGTACTTC. The encoded protein is CASSGLAGGYEQYF.

The rearrangement uses TRBV6-6 and TRBJ1-2, with 11 positions matching TRBD1. The CDR3 sequence is 15 residues long. The trim removed 4 bases at V and 1 base at J, leaving 2 bases unmatched. Germline CDR1 MNHNY, CDR2 SVGAGI (reference sequence). The CDR3 DNA reads as TGTGCCAGCAGTTCCGGGACAGGGGGTAACTATGGCTACACCTTC. Its translation: CASSSGTGGNYGYTF.

In DNA form, the CDR3 reads TGCAGCGTTGAACCCGGGGGGGGCCTGTTCCAGTTCTTC. Translated: CSVEPGGGLFQFF. The J gene is TRBJ2-1, the V gene TRBV29-1; the match to TRBD2 covers 8 bases. Germline lookup yields CDR1 SQVTM and CDR2 ANQGSEA. Germline trimming cut 2 bases from V and 13 bases from J; bases unmatched to any gene: 10. The CDR3 is 13 amino acids.

The gene calls are TRBV12-5 and TRBJ1-2, with D possibly TRBD1 on 6 matching bases. The V and J ends lost 4 bases and 2 bases respectively, with 14 bases between them. This CDR3 has 15 amino acids. The germline gives CDR1 LGHNT, CDR2 FRNRAP. CDR3 residues: CASGSPRTDNYGYTF. The CDR3 bases are TGTGCTAGTGGTTCCCCCCGGACAGACAACTATGGCTACACCTTC. Full variable domain (remainder filled in from reference TRBV12-5 and TRBJ1-2): DARVTQTPRHKVTEMGQEVTMRCQPILGHNTVFWYRQTMMQGLELLAYFRNRAPLDDSGMPKDRFSAEMPDATLATLKIQPSEPRDSAVYFCASGSPRTDNYGYTFGSGTRLTVV.

The rearrangement links TRBV5-4 to TRBJ1-6, with D unresolved. Trimming took off 0 bases at V and 6 bases at J, with 10 bases between the two ends. CDR3 length: 15 residues. Germline V gives CDR1 SGHNT, CDR2 YYREEE (reference sequence). The chain's CDR3 is CASSLAATVNSPLHF. CDR3 DNA: TGTGCCAGCAGCTTGGCCGCTACAGTTAATTCACCCCTCCACTTT.

This chain uses TRBV6-5 with TRBJ1-1; D unresolved. Between the trimmed V and J ends, which lost 7 bases and 1 base, there was a span of 13 bases. Germline V gives CDR1 MNHEY, CDR2 SVGAGI. The CDR3 has 14 amino acids. Written as DNA, the CDR3 is TGTGCCAGCATTGGCCGAGCGGGGAACACTGAAGCTTTCTTT. Amino acids: CASIGRAGNTEAFF.

The chain recombines TRBV16 with TRBJ1-4; D is unresolved. Trimming removed 5 bases at V and 0 bases at J, with 10 bases between. Germline V gene data show CDR1 as KGHSY and CDR2 as FQNENV. The CDR3 is made up of 15 amino acids. The DNA of the CDR3 is TGTGCCAGCAGCTCGACCAGGTCAACTAATGAAAAACTGTTTTTT. It is translated as CASSSTRSTNEKLFF.

The genes are TRBV4-1 and TRBJ1-2, with D perhaps matching TRBD1 (5 bases). Deletions cut 1 base from V and 7 bases from J, with 13 bases between. This CDR3 spans 14 amino acids. Germline loops: CDR1 MGHRA, CDR2 YSYEKL. CDR3 DNA sequence: TGCGCCAGCAGCCAAGTGGGGGAGGCGGGTGGCTACACCTTC. Residues: CASSQVGEAGGYTF.

In its sample, this clone was seen once. The chain joins TRBV7-9 to TRBJ2-2; TRBD1 agrees at 7 bases. CDR1 and CDR2 from the germline V gene are SEHNR and FQNEAQ (reference sequence). The CDR3 contains 14 residues. With 7 bases clipped from V and 0 bases from J, the junction kept 2 bases outside the gene matches. Written as DNA, the CDR3 is TGTGCCAGCAAGACAGGGTCGAACACCGGGGAGCTGTTTTTT. Protein sequence: CASKTGSNTGELFF.

The chain has TRBV19 and TRBJ2-2, with a possible D match to TRBD1 (5 bases). Germline CDR1 LNHDA, CDR2 SQIVND (reference sequence). V gave up 6 bases and J gave up 4 bases, with 15 bases separating them. This CDR3 is built from 15 residues. The CDR3: CASRHGRTRTGELFF. CDR3 nucleotides: TGTGCCAGTAGACACGGACGGACACGCACCGGGGAGCTGTTTTTT.

V and J are TRBV7-2 and TRBJ1-6; D is ambiguous. Germline V gene sequence: CDR1 SGHTA, CDR2 FQGNSA. The V end was cut by 3 bases, the J end by 6 bases, with 21 bases between. This CDR3 is built from 18 residues. CDR3 in amino acids: CASSFSPQLRDTNSPLHF. The DNA for the CDR3 is TGTGCCAGCAGCTTTTCCCCCCAACTCCGCGATACTAATTCACCCCTCCACTTT. Full variable domain (outside the CDR3, taken from reference TRBV7-2 and TRBJ1-6): GAGVSQSPSNKVTEKGKDVELRCDPISGHTALYWYRQSLGQGLEFLIYFQGNSAPDKSGLPSDRFSAERTGGSVSTLTIQRTQQEDSAVYLCASSFSPQLRDTNSPLHFGNGTRLTVT.

The rearrangement links TRBV28 to TRBJ1-3, with D possibly being TRBD1 (5 bases). V lost 2 bases, J lost 7 bases, and 12 bases lay in between. The CDR3 length is 14 residues. Looked up from germline, CDR1 is MDHEN and CDR2 is SYDVKM. DNA of the CDR3: TGTGCCAGCAGTTTACCAGGGCTTTCGAACACCATATATTTT. It encodes CASSLPGLSNTIYF. The full variable domain, its missing parts supplied by reference TRBV28 and TRBJ1-3, is DVKVTQSSRYLVKRTGEKVFLECVQDMDHENMFWYRQDPGLGLRLIYFSYDVKMKEKGDIPEGYSVSREKKERFSLILESASTNQTSMYLCASSLPGLSNTIYFGEGSWLTVV.

V and J are TRBV6-1 and TRBJ1-2, with a possible D match to TRBD1 (5 bases). The V end was cut by 1 base, the J end by 9 bases, with 9 bases between. Germline-derived CDR1 and CDR2 are MNHNS and SASEGT. The CDR3 runs to 12 residues. The CDR3 region has the DNA TGTGCCAGCAGTGAAGGAGACAGCCGCTACACCTTC. It translates to CASSEGDSRYTF.

This clone was picked up a small number of times. This rearrangement joins TRBV6-2 or TRBV6-3 to TRBJ2-7, with 7 nucleotides matching TRBD2. This CDR3 spans 14 amino acids. The germline V gene encodes CDR1 MNHEY and CDR2 SVGEGT. The trim removed 2 bases at V and 3 bases at J, leaving 4 bases unmatched. CDR3 bases: TGTGCCAGCAGTTACGGGACTACGGGCTACGAGCAGTACTTC. Protein sequence: CASSYGTTGYEQYF.

The chain carries TRBV5-1 and TRBJ1-1; 9 bases are a match to TRBD1. The V gene's germline CDR1 is SGHRS and CDR2 YFSETQ. Unmatched junction bases numbered 9, after V lost 2 bases and J lost 7 bases. The CDR3 is 15 residues long. CDR3 in DNA: TGCGCCAGCAGCTTACGGACAGGGGAAGGAGGTGAAGCTTTCTTT. Translated, it gives CASSLRTGEGGEAFF. Full variable domain (missing parts from reference TRBV5-1 and TRBJ1-1): KAGVTQTPRYLIKTRGQQVTLSCSPISGHRSVSWYQQTPGQGLQFLFEYFSETQRNKGNFPGRFSGRQFSNSRSEMNVSTLELGDSALYLCASSLRTGEGGEAFFGQGTRLTVV.

This clone was recorded once. This chain joins TRBV7-9 and TRBJ1-1; D call uncertain. The CDR3 has 14 residues. V lost 5 bases and J 1 base, leaving 11 bases between the germline ends. Germline V gene sequence: CDR1 SEHNR, CDR2 FQNEAQ (reference sequence). CDR3 DNA sequence: TGTGCCAGCAGCCCGAGCTCTAAGAACACTGAAGCTTTCTTT. Translating it yields CASSPSSKNTEAFF.

The V gene is TRBV10-3, the J gene TRBJ2-7, with TRBD1 as a possible D gene (6 bases). Trimming removed 4 bases at V and 5 bases at J, with 12 bases between. The V gene's germline CDR1 is ENHRY and CDR2 SYGVKD. The CDR3 is 13 residues long. The CDR3 protein is CAISGTGRHEQYF. CDR3 coding DNA: TGTGCCATCAGTGGAACAGGGAGACACGAGCAGTACTTC.

The rearrangement links TRBV24-1 to TRBJ2-2; D may be TRBD2 (5 bases). V lost 3 bases and J 1 base, leaving 8 bases between the germline ends. Germline-derived CDR1 and CDR2 are KGHDR and SFDVKD. The CDR3 length is 15 residues. As DNA, the CDR3 is TGTGCCACCAGTGATAGGACTCGGAACACCGGGGAGCTGTTTTTT. Translation gives CATSDRTRNTGELFF.

The chain is built from TRBV19 and TRBJ2-2; 12 nucleotides match TRBD2. Germline trimming cut 3 bases from V and 5 bases from J; bases unmatched to any gene: 7. The germline gives CDR1 LNHDA, CDR2 SQIVND (reference sequence). This CDR3 has 17 amino acids. CDR3 DNA sequence: TGTGCCAGTAGTATGGCTAGCGGGGGGGCAGAGACCGGGGAGCTGTTTTTT. It encodes CASSMASGGAETGELFF.

This clone was observed a handful of times. V gene TRBV5-5 combines with J gene TRBJ1-5, with TRBD1 matching 7 bases. The CDR3 consists of 16 residues. Germline V gene sequence: CDR1 SGHKS, CDR2 YYEKEE (reference sequence). V gave up 3 bases and J gave up 7 bases; unmatched junction bases: 13. The CDR3 spells CASSSQSDRARQPQHF. The CDR3 nucleotides read TGTGCCAGCAGCTCTCAATCCGACAGGGCTCGACAGCCCCAGCATTTT.

This clone came up many times. This chain links TRBV7-9 with TRBJ2-3, with 9 bases matching TRBD2. The CDR3 extends over 18 amino acids. Germline V gene lookup returns CDR1 SEHNR and CDR2 FQNEAQ (reference sequence). Trimming at V came to 4 bases and at J to 1 base, leaving 12 bases not matched to a gene. This CDR3 is CASSSASGALLGTDTQYF. The DNA for the CDR3 is TGTGCCAGCAGCTCGGCTAGCGGGGCCCTCCTAGGCACAGATACGCAGTATTTT. The whole variable domain, remainder taken from reference TRBV7-9 and TRBJ2-3, is DTGVSQNPRHKITKRGQNVTFRCDPISEHNRLYWYRQTLGQGPEFLTYFQNEAQLEKSRLLSDRFSAERPKGSFSTLEIQRTEQGDSAMYLCASSSASGALLGTDTQYFGPGTRLTVL.

This clone showed up just once. V is TRBV6-2 or TRBV6-3 and J is TRBJ2-2; 8 bases map to TRBD2. The germline gives CDR1 MNHEY, CDR2 SVGEGT. The CDR3 is 16 amino acids. V was clipped by 2 bases and J by 7 bases; unmatched bases: 9. This CDR3 reads CASSYRGGRNVGELFF. In nucleotides, the CDR3 is TGTGCCAGCAGTTACCGGGGGGGAAGAAATGTCGGGGAGCTGTTTTTT.

The chain combines TRBV10-1 with TRBJ1-5, with 7 nucleotides matching TRBD1. The length of the CDR3 is 12 residues. V gave up 3 bases and J gave up 10 bases; unmatched junction bases: 3. CDR1 and CDR2 (germline): WNHNN, SYGVQD (reference sequence). The CDR3 coding sequence is TGCGCCAGCAGTGATGACAGGGAACCCCAGCATTTT. Translated: CASSDDREPQHF.

The gene calls are TRBV27 and TRBJ2-7; TRBD1 agrees at 10 bases. The germline gives CDR1 MNHEY, CDR2 SMNVEV (reference sequence). V was pared by 3 bases and J by 4 bases, with 6 bases of the junction left unmatched. The CDR3 is made up of 15 amino acids. The CDR3 nucleotides read TGTGCCAGCAGTTTGACCCGGACAGGGGGTTACGAGCAGTACTTC. It is translated as CASSLTRTGGYEQYF.

In this sample, this clone turned up once. This rearrangement joins TRBV6-1 to TRBJ1-3; D not certain. This CDR3 spans 16 amino acids. Per germline, CDR1 MNHNS and CDR2 SASEGT. V was pared by 4 bases and J by 0 bases, with 13 bases between. In DNA form, the CDR3 reads TGTGCCAGCAGTGTTAACAGCGGACGCTCTGGAAACACCATATATTTT. Encoded protein: CASSVNSGRSGNTIYF.

V is TRBV18 and J is TRBJ1-2; maybe TRBD1 (6 bases). The CDR3 is 17 amino acids. The V end lost 3 bases, the J end lost 4 bases, and 21 bases lay between the germline ends. Germline V gives CDR1 KGHSH, CDR2 LQKENI. CDR3 nucleotides: TGTGCCAGCTCACCGTCCACAGGGCCCTCCAATACCTATGGCTACACCTTC. This gives the protein CASSPSTGPSNTYGYTF.

This clone has a single count. This sequence joins TRBV19 and TRBJ1-3; D is unclear. Germline CDR1 and CDR2: LNHDA and SQIVND (reference sequence). The ends were cut back, 8 bases at V and 0 bases at J, with 8 bases in the middle. This CDR3 is 13 amino acids long. CDR3 protein: CASHINSGNTIYF. The CDR3 DNA sequence: TGTGCCAGTCACATCAACTCTGGAAACACCATATATTTT.

This clone came up a few times. CDR3 DNA: TGTGCCAGTAGTATAAAAAAGGGGGGGGTTAGCAATCAGCCCCAGCATTTT. This sequence encodes CASSIKKGGVSNQPQHF. The V call is TRBV19, the J call TRBJ1-5; D might be TRBD1 (6 bases). Trimming took off 2 bases at V and 0 bases at J, with 14 bases between the two ends. Germline loops: CDR1 LNHDA, CDR2 SQIVND (reference sequence). There are 17 residues in the CDR3.

The CDR3 is CATGQGEEQPQHF. The CDR3 nucleotides read TGTGCCACGGGACAGGGGGAGGAACAGCCCCAGCATTTT. The chain couples TRBV30 to TRBJ1-5; 11 positions agree with TRBD1. This CDR3 is built from 13 residues. Germline V CDR1 and CDR2: GTSNPN, SVGIG (reference sequence). V lost 8 bases, J lost 7 bases, and 7 bases stayed unmatched.